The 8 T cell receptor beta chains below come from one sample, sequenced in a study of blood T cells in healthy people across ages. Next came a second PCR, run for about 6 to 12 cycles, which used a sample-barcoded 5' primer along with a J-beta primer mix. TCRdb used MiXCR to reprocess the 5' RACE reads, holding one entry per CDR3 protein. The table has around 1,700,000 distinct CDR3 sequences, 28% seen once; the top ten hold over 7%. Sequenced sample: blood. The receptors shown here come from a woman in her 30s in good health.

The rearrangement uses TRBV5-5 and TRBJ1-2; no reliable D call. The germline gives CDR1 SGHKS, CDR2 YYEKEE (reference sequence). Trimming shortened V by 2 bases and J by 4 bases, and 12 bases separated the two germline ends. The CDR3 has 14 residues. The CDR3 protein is CASSFEGNFYGYTF. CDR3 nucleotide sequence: TGTGCCAGCAGCTTTGAAGGGAACTTCTATGGCTACACCTTC.

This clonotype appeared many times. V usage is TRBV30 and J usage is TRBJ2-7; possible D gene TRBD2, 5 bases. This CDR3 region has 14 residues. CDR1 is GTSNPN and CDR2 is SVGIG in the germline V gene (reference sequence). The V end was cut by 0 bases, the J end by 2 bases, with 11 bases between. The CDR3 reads CAWSVGSGPYEQYF. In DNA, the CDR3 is TGTGCCTGGAGTGTTGGCAGCGGACCCTACGAGCAGTACTTC. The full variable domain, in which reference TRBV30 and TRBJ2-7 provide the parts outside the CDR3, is SQTIHQWPATLVQPVGSPLSLECTVEGTSNPNLYWYRQAAGRGLQLLFYSVGIGQISSEVPQNLSASRPQDRQFILSSKKLLLSDSGFYLCAWSVGSGPYEQYFGPGTRLTVT.

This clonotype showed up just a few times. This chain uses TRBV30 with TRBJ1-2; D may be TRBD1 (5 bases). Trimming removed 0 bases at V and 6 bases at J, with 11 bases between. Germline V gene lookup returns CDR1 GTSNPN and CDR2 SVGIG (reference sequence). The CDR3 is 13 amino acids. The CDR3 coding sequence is TGTGCCTGGAGTGTACCGCGACAGAATGGCTACACCTTC. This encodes CAWSVPRQNGYTF.

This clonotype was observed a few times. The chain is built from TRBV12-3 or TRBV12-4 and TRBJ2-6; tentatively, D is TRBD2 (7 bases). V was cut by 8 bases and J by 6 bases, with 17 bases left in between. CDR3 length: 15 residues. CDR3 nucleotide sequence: TGTGCCAGCCCTGGAAGGGGGGGGCAGGCCAACGTCCTGACTTTC. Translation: CASPGRGGQANVLTF.

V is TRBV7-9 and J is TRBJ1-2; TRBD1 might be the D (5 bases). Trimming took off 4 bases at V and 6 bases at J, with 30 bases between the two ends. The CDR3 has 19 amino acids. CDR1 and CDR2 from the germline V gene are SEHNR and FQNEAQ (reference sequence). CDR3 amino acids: CASSSTHSLQARKVNGYTF. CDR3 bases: TGTGCCAGCAGCTCAACCCATAGTCTACAGGCCCGTAAAGTGAATGGCTACACCTTC.

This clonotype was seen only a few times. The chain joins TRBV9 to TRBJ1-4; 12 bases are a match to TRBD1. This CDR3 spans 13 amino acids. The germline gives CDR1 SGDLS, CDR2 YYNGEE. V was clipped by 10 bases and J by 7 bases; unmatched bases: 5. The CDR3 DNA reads TGTGCCGGGCCGGGACAGGGGGCTGAAAAACTGTTTTTT. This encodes CAGPGQGAEKLFF.

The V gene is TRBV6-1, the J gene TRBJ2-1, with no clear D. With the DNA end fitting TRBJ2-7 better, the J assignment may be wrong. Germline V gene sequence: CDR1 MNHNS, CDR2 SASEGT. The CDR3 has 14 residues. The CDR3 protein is CASSVWYPYNEQYF. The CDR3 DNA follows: TGTGCCAGCAGTGTTTGGTACCCCTACAATGAGCAGTACTTC.

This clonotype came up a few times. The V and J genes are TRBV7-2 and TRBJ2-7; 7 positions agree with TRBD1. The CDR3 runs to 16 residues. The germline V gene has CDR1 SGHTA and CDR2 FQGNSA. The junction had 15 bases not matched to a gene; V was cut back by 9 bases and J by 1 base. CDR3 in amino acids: CASSLQSSGGSYEQYF. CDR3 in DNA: TGTGCCAGTAGTCTGCAGTCGTCAGGGGGATCCTACGAGCAGTACTTC.